A single sample gave rise to the 29 T cell receptor beta chains below, sequenced in a study of T cell repertoires in cytomegalovirus infection. No cognate antigen is known for these TCRs. TCRdb re-derived calls from the reads in MiXCR, one entry per CDR3 protein. The table has roughly 700,000 distinct CDR3 sequences, roughly 33% seen once; the top ten hold 15% to 20%. This specimen was cultured PBMCs, taken from culture after CMV antigen stimulation. These receptors all stem from a human donor in good health (CMV status not recorded). Some clones in this sample may be carry-over from other donors' samples.

The chain recombines TRBV20-1 with TRBJ2-7; 7 bases are shared with TRBD2. Germline V gene sequence: CDR1 DFQATT, CDR2 SNEGSKA (reference sequence). The CDR3 runs to 16 residues. The trim removed 0 bases at V and 2 bases at J, leaving 10 bases unmatched. CDR3 bases: TGCAGTGCTAGAGATATGACTAGCCGGGGGGCCTACGAGCAGTACTTC. This gives the protein CSARDMTSRGAYEQYF.

This CDR3 reads CASRQDGTSSGNTIYF. CDR3 coding DNA: TGTGCCAGCAGGCAGGACGGGACCAGCTCTGGAAACACCATATATTTT. This chain uses TRBV12-3 or TRBV12-4 with TRBJ1-3; TRBD1 is a possible D gene (5 bases). This CDR3 region has 16 residues. V was clipped by 6 bases and J by 0 bases, with 15 bases between them.

This clonotype was seen a few times. V is TRBV6-2 or TRBV6-3 and J is TRBJ2-7; 13 nucleotides align to TRBD2. CDR1 is MNHEY, CDR2 SVGEGT, per germline. V was clipped by 6 bases and J by 5 bases; unmatched bases: 7. CDR3 size: 15 residues. The CDR3 DNA follows: TGTGCCAGCAGCTCAGGACTAGCGGGAGCCCACGAGCAGTACTTC. Translation: CASSSGLAGAHEQYF.

This chain links TRBV6-9 with TRBJ2-1, with TRBD2 matching over 7 bases. Germline CDR1 MNHGY, CDR2 SVAAGI. This CDR3 region has 16 residues. V dropped 2 bases and J dropped 2; count of bases not matched to a gene: 6. CDR3: CASSYKSSGTYNEQFF. The CDR3 coding sequence is TGTGCCAGCAGTTATAAGTCTAGCGGCACCTACAATGAGCAGTTCTTC.

In regard to this clonotype: A much larger clone lies one base from this, so it may be a read error. The chain has TRBV7-6 and TRBJ2-1; either TRBD1 or TRBD2 may supply D (6 bases each). Germline CDR1 and CDR2: SGHVS and FNYEAQ. CDR3 length: 13 residues. The CDR3: CASSSPGGGEQLF. The CDR3 nucleotides read TGTGCCAGCAGCTCCCCCGGGGGCGGGGAGCAGTTATTC.

The sample holds a few counts of this clonotype. The chain links TRBV7-9 to TRBJ2-5, with 7 bases fitting TRBD2. This CDR3 has 16 amino acids. V lost 3 bases and J lost 5; bases outside the gene matches: 12. CDR1 and CDR2 (germline): SEHNR, FQNEAQ (reference sequence). The CDR3 nucleotides read TGTGCCAGCAGCTTGAGCGGGGTCCTAATCGCGGAGACCCAGTACTTC. It encodes CASSLSGVLIAETQYF.

This chain joins TRBV6-6 and TRBJ1-6, with D unclear. The germline V gene has CDR1 MNHNY and CDR2 SVGAGI (reference sequence). This CDR3 is built from 13 residues. Trimming cost V 2 bases and J 7 bases, with 6 bases left between them. CDR3 bases: TGTGCCAGCAGTTACGGGAACAATTCACCCCTCCACTTT. Encoded protein: CASSYGNNSPLHF.

The V and J genes are TRBV5-1 and TRBJ2-3; D not resolved. Per germline, CDR1 SGHRS and CDR2 YFSETQ. The ends were cut back, 0 bases at V and 0 bases at J, with 11 bases in the middle. This CDR3 comprises 16 residues. CDR3 DNA sequence: TGCGCCAGCAGCTTGGGATTGACCGACAGCACAGATACGCAGTATTTT. Translated, it gives CASSLGLTDSTDTQYF.

The J gene is TRBJ1-5, the V gene TRBV7-2; D is possibly TRBD1 (5 bases). The germline V gene encodes CDR1 SGHTA and CDR2 FQGNSA. This CDR3 has 15 residues. Trimming pared 4 bases from V and 2 bases from J, leaving 12 bases between. The CDR3 DNA follows: TGTGCCAGCAGCTGGCAGGGTATAGGCAATCAGCCCCAGCATTTT. It specifies CASSWQGIGNQPQHF.

This chain connects TRBV11-3 to TRBJ2-2; the D call may be TRBD1 or TRBD2 (6 bases each). The CDR3 consists of 17 residues. The V gene's germline CDR1 is SGHNT and CDR2 YENEEA. Trimming took off 0 bases at V and 0 bases at J, with 11 bases between the two ends. CDR3 in DNA: TGTGCCAGCAGCTTAGATCGGGGGCGGCCGAACACCGGGGAGCTGTTTTTT. It is translated as CASSLDRGRPNTGELFF.

This clonotype was picked up a small number of times. The J gene is TRBJ2-5, the V gene TRBV7-2; 9 bases are shared with TRBD2. The CDR3 is 15 amino acids. Germline trimming cut 4 bases from V and 1 base from J; bases unmatched to any gene: 4. Per the germline V gene, CDR1 is SGHTA and CDR2 is FQGNSA. The DNA of the CDR3 is TGTGCCAGCAGCTCTGCGGGGGGGCCCCAAGAGACCCAGTACTTC. Its translation: CASSSAGGPQETQYF.

The chain has TRBV12-3 or TRBV12-4 and TRBJ1-2, with TRBD1 identical over 9 bases. J gave up 7 bases and V 8 bases, and 5 bases lay outside the gene matches. The CDR3 consists of 12 residues. In DNA, the CDR3 is TGTGCCAGCGGAGACAGGGGGAGTGGCTACACCTTC. It translates to CASGDRGSGYTF.

This clonotype was detected only a few times. The chain joins TRBV5-6 to TRBJ1-5; D is unresolved. The CDR3 loop spans 12 amino acids. V dropped 3 bases and J dropped 9 bases, with 10 bases sitting between them. Germline assignment: CDR1 SGHDT and CDR2 YYEEEE. The CDR3 spells CASSSTSGPQHF. The CDR3 DNA reads TGTGCCAGCAGCTCGACCAGCGGGCCCCAGCATTTT.

This chain links TRBV6-1 with TRBJ2-2; possibly TRBD2 for D (7 bases). V shed 7 bases and J shed 3 bases, with 18 bases lying between them. Per the germline V gene, CDR1 is MNHNS and CDR2 is SASEGT. This CDR3 is built from 16 residues. Here the CDR3 reads CASTPRGRADTGELFF. CDR3 sequence (DNA): TGTGCCAGCACCCCGAGGGGGAGGGCTGACACCGGGGAGCTGTTTTTT.

This clonotype was seen a few times. The chain carries TRBV12-3 or TRBV12-4 and TRBJ2-5; D unclear. The CDR3 runs to 13 residues. Deletions cut 5 bases from V and 7 bases from J, with 14 bases between. CDR3 DNA sequence: TGTGCCAGCAGTAACCGACCGGTCGGGACCCAGTACTTC. The encoded protein is CASSNRPVGTQYF.

The count of this clonotype is one. This chain uses TRBV28 with TRBJ1-5; D unclear. The germline CDR1 and CDR2 sequences are MDHEN and SYDVKM. The CDR3 runs to 15 residues. Trimming stripped 6 bases from V and 5 bases from J, with 17 bases between. The CDR3 sequence is CASSPFEGLYQPQHF. CDR3 DNA: TGTGCCAGCAGCCCATTCGAAGGGTTGTATCAGCCCCAGCATTTT.

This clonotype was counted a few times. The rearrangement uses TRBV11-2 and TRBJ2-3; D might be TRBD1 or TRBD2, each matching 5 bases. Between the trimmed V and J ends, which lost 5 bases and 6 bases, there was a span of 12 bases. CDR1 and CDR2 (germline): SGHAT, FQNNGV. CDR3 length: 13 amino acids. As DNA, the CDR3 is TGTGCCAGCAGCGGGGGAGCGGAGGATACGCAGTATTTT. Protein product: CASSGGAEDTQYF. Based on the CDR3 plus reference TRBV11-2 and TRBJ2-3, the full variable domain is EAGVAQSPRYKIIEKRQSVAFWCNPISGHATLYWYQQILGQGPKLLIQFQNNGVVDDSQLPKDRFSAERLKGVDSTLKIQPAKLEDSAVYLCASSGGAEDTQYFGPGTRLTVL.

This clonotype was observed a few times. V is TRBV7-6 and J is TRBJ2-1; D is perhaps TRBD2 (6 bases). CDR1 is SGHVS and CDR2 is FNYEAQ in the germline V gene. This CDR3 has 17 amino acids. V dropped 5 bases and J dropped 2 bases, with 19 bases sitting between them. CDR3 sequence: CASSRGTEASTYNEQFF. The CDR3, as DNA: TGTGCCAGCAGCCGCGGGACGGAGGCTTCCACCTACAATGAGCAGTTCTTC.

The chain uses TRBV4-1 and TRBJ1-1; D gene uncertain. The germline CDR1 and CDR2 sequences are MGHRA and YSYEKL. V was trimmed by 3 bases and J by 4 bases, leaving 9 bases between them. CDR3 size: 13 residues. The CDR3 is CASSQESTTEAFF. The CDR3 DNA is TGCGCCAGCAGCCAGGAATCAACCACTGAAGCTTTCTTT.

A few counts support this clonotype. V and J are TRBV29-1 and TRBJ2-7; 9 nucleotides align to TRBD2. The germline V gene encodes CDR1 SQVTM and CDR2 ANQGSEA. With 6 bases clipped from V and 2 bases from J, the junction kept 11 bases outside the gene matches. CDR3 length: 15 residues. CDR3 DNA sequence: TGCAGCGTGGCGTCGTTGCGGGGGGGCCCCTACGAGCAGTACTTC. Translated, it gives CSVASLRGGPYEQYF.

In the case of this clonotype: A read error may account for a junction end that differs from germline. The chain combines TRBV7-9 with TRBJ1-4; 8 nucleotides agree with TRBD1. CDR1 and CDR2 from the germline V gene are SEHNR and FQNEAQ (reference sequence). CDR3 length equals 16 residues. In DNA form, the CDR3 reads TGTGCCAGCAGCCTTGGACAGGGAGCTTCTAATGAAAAACTGTCTTTT. Translated, it gives CASSLGQGASNEKLSF.

The chain joins TRBV19 to TRBJ1-2, with D tentatively TRBD1 (5 bases). CDR1 and CDR2 (germline): LNHDA, SQIVND (reference sequence). This CDR3 region has 16 residues. V was trimmed by 6 bases and J by 5 bases, leaving 22 bases between them. The CDR3 bases are TGTGCCAGTAGCCCGGGACGCCCGAATGTAGCTTATGGCTACACCTTC. This sequence encodes CASSPGRPNVAYGYTF.

This clonotype was seen a few times. The chain uses TRBV6-5 and TRBJ2-1; 12 bases are shared with TRBD2. The V and J ends lost 4 bases and 6 bases, in that order; junction bases with no gene match: 4. CDR1 and CDR2 from the germline V gene are MNHEY and SVGAGI. There are 15 residues in the CDR3. Here the CDR3 reads CASSSTSGSTNEQFF. For the CDR3, the DNA is TGTGCCAGCAGTTCGACTAGCGGGAGTACCAATGAGCAGTTCTTC.

The table lists this clonotype with many counts. The chain employs TRBV28 and TRBJ1-5; D ambiguous. Trimming shortened V by 2 bases and J by 3 bases, and 8 bases separated the two germline ends. The CDR3 has 14 residues. Germline V CDR1 and CDR2: MDHEN, SYDVKM. The CDR3 spells CASSLEGYNQPQHF. DNA of the CDR3: TGTGCCAGCAGTTTAGAAGGTTACAATCAGCCCCAGCATTTT.

This clonotype has a handful of counts. The CDR3: CASRGGGRAEETQYF. CDR3 nucleotides: TGTGCCAGCAGAGGGGGCGGGAGGGCCGAGGAGACCCAGTACTTC. J is TRBJ2-5 and V is TRBV7-2, with 9 bases that match TRBD2. Germline CDR1 is SGHTA and CDR2 is FQGNSA. The CDR3 consists of 15 residues. Losses at the gene ends were 6 bases for V and 5 bases for J; bases not matched to a gene: 10.

This clonotype was picked up a small number of times. The V and J genes are TRBV7-6 and TRBJ1-1; D is ambiguous. The CDR3 runs to 14 residues. CDR1 is SGHVS and CDR2 is FNYEAQ in the germline V gene. Between the trimmed V and J ends, which lost 1 base and 1 base, there was a span of 7 bases. CDR3 sequence (DNA): TGTGCCAGCAGCTTAGGTGCATCGAACACTGAAGCTTTCTTT. Translating gives CASSLGASNTEAFF.

This clonotype was found a few times. The chain combines TRBV6-2 or TRBV6-3 with TRBJ2-2, with D possibly matching TRBD1 (6 bases). The germline V gene has CDR1 MNHEY and CDR2 SVGEGT. The germline V and J ends were trimmed by 7 bases and 0 bases, with 21 bases remaining between them. The CDR3 has 18 amino acids. DNA for the CDR3: TGTGCCAGCAACCCCAAGGTCCGAGACAGGCCGAACACCGGGGAGCTGTTTTTT. This codes for CASNPKVRDRPNTGELFF.

The CDR3 DNA reads TGTGCCAGCAGCTTAGGGGTAGGGGATAATGGCTACACCTTC. Translated, it gives CASSLGVGDNGYTF. The chain joins TRBV11-3 to TRBJ1-2; D is possibly TRBD1 (5 bases). Germline CDR1 and CDR2: SGHNT and YENEEA. The CDR3 has 14 residues. With 1 base removed from V and 6 bases from J, the gap between germline ends came to 12 bases.

This clonotype was recorded a few times. The chain has TRBV27 and TRBJ2-7, with a possible D match to TRBD2 (5 bases). The CDR3 runs 13 residues. Deletions cut 5 bases from V and 6 bases from J, with 14 bases between. From germline, CDR1 is MNHEY and CDR2 SMNVEV (reference sequence). The CDR3 nucleotides read TGTGCCAGCAGTCCCCTGGGTCGGGGCGAGCAGTACTTC. Protein product: CASSPLGRGEQYF.